This T cell receptor (beta chain) was profiled in a study of identical twins. Per germline, CDR1 MGHRA and CDR2 YSYEKL. Trimming pared 0 bases from V and 6 bases from J, leaving 15 bases between. CDR3 size: 15 residues. Regarding the study as a whole: Conclusions rested on cross-sectional statistics rather than following the same donors. Memory repertoires lacked the insertion deficit that abundant cord blood beta clonotypes showed.

This clonotype was counted many times. Its cognate antigen is unknown. A universal primer site arose from template switching, and cDNA bore unique molecular identifiers. TCRdb passed the 5' RACE reads through MiXCR, listing each CDR3 protein once. The data hold about 220,000 distinct CDR3 sequences, with 7.5% observed a single time. These data were also reused for a study on yellow fever vaccine responses in identical twins. As that report states: Reportedly, the T cell response mounted by twins to vaccine seemed partly convergent, partly personalized.

The chain employs TRBV4-1 and TRBJ2-7, with D possibly TRBD1 on 5 matching bases. The clonotype comes from a woman in her late teens or twenties in good health. The source material was CD8+ T cells sorted from blood. In DNA form, the CDR3 reads TGCGCCAGCAGCCAAGATGGGCAGGGTAAGGGCGAGCAGTACTTC. Amino acid sequence: CASSQDGQGKGEQYF.